Following are 21 T cell receptor beta chains from one sample sequenced in a study of T cell responses to AZD1222 COVID-19 vaccine (dated by TCRdb to about 2021). Library generation was performed with the immunoSEQ multiplex PCR assay. Here the immuneACCESS table is served through TCRdb, limited to in-frame sequences with V and J called. Missing clones are a known gap in these copies; in checked studies unresolved V genes cover under half, and the rest lacks a known reason. Recorded for this sample are about 21,000 clones; 82% of them occurred a single time. The top ten hold 40% to 45% of the sample. What this sample's time point label stands for: baseline before first vaccination. The source was peripheral blood, collected on day 0 of AZD1222 vaccination. The source of these receptors is an adult in good health.

The rearrangement uses TRBV11-2 and TRBJ1-2; a weak D match, TRBD1 (5 bases). This CDR3 has 15 residues. Germline values: CDR1 SGHAT, CDR2 FQNNGV. Trimming cost V 4 bases and J 3 bases, with 15 bases left between them. The CDR3 loop reads CASSSYRGRDYGYTF. DNA for the CDR3: TGTGCCAGCAGCTCATATAGGGGCAGGGACTATGGCTACACCTTC.

The chain couples TRBV28 to TRBJ1-4; D gene unclear. This CDR3 spans 11 amino acids. The V gene lost 6 bases and the J gene lost 3 bases, with 2 bases spanning the gap. Germline assignment: CDR1 MDHEN and CDR2 SYDVKM. The CDR3 here is CASSPNEKLFF. CDR3 nucleotide sequence: TGTGCCAGCAGCCCTAATGAAAAACTGTTTTTT.

V gene TRBV28 combines with J gene TRBJ2-2, with TRBD1 matching 10 bases. V shed 4 bases and J 6 bases; nucleotides not matched to a gene: 5. CDR3 length: 15 amino acids. Germline V CDR1 and CDR2: MDHEN, SYDVKM. The CDR3 nucleotides read TGTGCCAGCAGTTCGCCTGGACAGGGGGCCGGGGAGCTGTTTTTT. Its protein is CASSSPGQGAGELFF.

This chain uses TRBV27 with TRBJ1-1; the D is unclear. The CDR3 is made up of 13 amino acids. The germline CDR1 and CDR2 sequences are MNHEY and SMNVEV (reference sequence). Trimming took 3 bases from V and 5 from J, leaving 10 bases between them. The CDR3 sequence: CASSLTAGTEAFF. As DNA, the CDR3 is TGTGCCAGCAGTTTGACTGCGGGGACTGAAGCTTTCTTT.

The gene calls are TRBV7-2 and TRBJ2-5; D possibly corresponds to TRBD2 (5 bases). The CDR3 contains 13 residues. Trimming cost V 5 bases and J 4 bases, with 11 bases left between them. Per germline, CDR1 SGHTA and CDR2 FQGNSA. Here the CDR3 DNA reads TGTGCCAGCAGCGCGGACTGGTCAGAGACCCAGTACTTC. As protein: CASSADWSETQYF. Based on the CDR3 plus reference TRBV7-2 and TRBJ2-5, the full variable domain is GAGVSQSPSNKVTEKGKDVELRCDPISGHTALYWYRQSLGQGLEFLIYFQGNSAPDKSGLPSDRFSAERTGGSVSTLTIQRTQQEDSAVYLCASSADWSETQYFGPGTRLLVL.

The sample holds a few counts of this clone. V and J are TRBV2 and TRBJ1-6; 8 bases agree with TRBD1. This CDR3 is built from 13 residues. Germline V gene data show CDR1 as SNHLY and CDR2 as FYNNEI. Unmatched junction bases numbered 6, after V lost 11 bases and J lost 6 bases. CDR3 DNA sequence: TGTGCCCCCGGGGACAGGACTAATTCACCCCTCCACTTT. This gives the protein CAPGDRTNSPLHF.

The chain is built from TRBV5-4 and TRBJ1-1; no firm D call. Germline CDR1 is SGHNT and CDR2 is YYREEE (reference sequence). Trimming left V 6 bases short and J 4 bases short, with 13 bases between. This CDR3 contains 13 residues. The CDR3, as DNA: TGTGCCAGCACCCCGGTCGGAGCCACTGAAGCTTTCTTT. The encoded protein is CASTPVGATEAFF.

This chain connects TRBV28 to TRBJ2-3; D is unclear. CDR1 and CDR2 from the germline V gene are MDHEN and SYDVKM. This CDR3 spans 11 amino acids. Trimming removed 7 bases at V and 6 bases at J, with 8 bases between. The CDR3, as DNA: TGTGCCAGCACCGGTTGGGATACGCAGTATTTT. As protein: CASTGWDTQYF.

The chain uses TRBV28 and TRBJ1-1; D not resolved. The CDR3 covers 13 residues. V lost 4 bases, J lost 6 bases, and 12 bases lay in between. From germline, CDR1 is MDHEN and CDR2 SYDVKM. DNA for the CDR3: TGTGCCAGCAGTTCCGGAGGGAAGTCTGAAGCTTTCTTT. It encodes CASSSGGKSEAFF.

The rearrangement joins TRBV6-2 or TRBV6-3 to TRBJ1-2; 8 nucleotides match TRBD1. The V gene's germline CDR1 is MNHEY and CDR2 SVGEGT. The V segment lost 6 bases and the J segment 4 bases; nucleotides outside the gene matches: 13. The CDR3 is made up of 16 amino acids. DNA of the CDR3: TGTGCCAGCAGCTCGGATCGGACAGGGTGGGGCTATGGCTACACCTTC. It is translated as CASSSDRTGWGYGYTF.

The chain has TRBV7-3 and TRBJ2-2; 7 nucleotides match TRBD1. The length of the CDR3 is 14 residues. The V and J ends lost 6 bases and 6 bases, in that order; junction bases with no gene match: 7. Germline V gene sequence: CDR1 SGHTA, CDR2 FQGTGA. CDR3 nucleotides: TGTGCCAGCAGTAAGGGGGCCTTACCCGGGGAGCTGTTTTTT. Amino acid sequence: CASSKGALPGELFF.

This CDR3 is CASSPPDAATNEKLFF. CDR3 nucleotide sequence: TGTGCCAGCAGTCCCCCCGATGCGGCCACTAATGAAAAACTGTTTTTT. The chain is built from TRBV28 and TRBJ1-4; D is unclear. V gave up 5 bases and J gave up 2 bases, with 15 bases separating them. The germline V gene encodes CDR1 MDHEN and CDR2 SYDVKM. The CDR3 runs 16 residues.

This rearrangement joins TRBV7-8 to TRBJ2-1; D possibly matches TRBD1 or TRBD2 (6 bases each). CDR1 and CDR2 (germline): SGHVS, FQNEAQ. The CDR3 is made up of 17 amino acids. The V gene lost 6 bases and the J gene lost 2 bases, with 20 bases spanning the gap. CDR3 region: CASRAYGPRDTYNEQFF. The DNA for the CDR3 is TGTGCCAGCAGAGCTTACGGCCCGCGGGACACCTACAATGAGCAGTTCTTC.

A word on this clone: A read error may produce the germline difference seen at one junction end. This chain connects TRBV28 to TRBJ2-6; D gene ambiguous. The germline V gene encodes CDR1 MDHEN and CDR2 SYDVKM. The length of the CDR3 is 15 residues. Here the CDR3 reads CASSPLPSVANVLTF. The CDR3 DNA sequence: TGTGCCAGCAGTCCCCTCCCGTCTGTGGCCAACGTCCTGACTTTC.

The chain links TRBV7-2 to TRBJ2-5; the match to TRBD2 covers 8 bases. The V and J ends lost 0 bases and 3 bases, in that order; junction bases with no gene match: 9. CDR1 is SGHTA and CDR2 is FQGNSA in the germline V gene. The CDR3 loop spans 17 amino acids. DNA of the CDR3: TGTGCCAGCAGCTTAGCGGCGGGAGGTAAAGGGGAAGAGACCCAGTACTTC. Its protein is CASSLAAGGKGEETQYF.

J is TRBJ2-1 and V is TRBV5-1; TRBD2 matches 7 bases. The CDR3 contains 15 residues. From germline, CDR1 is SGHRS and CDR2 YFSETQ. V lost 2 bases to trimming and J lost 5 bases; unmatched junction nucleotides: 7. The CDR3 region has the DNA TGCGCCAGCAGCTTATCTAGCGGACTTAACAATGAGCAGTTCTTC. Its protein product is CASSLSSGLNNEQFF.

The rearrangement uses TRBV7-2 and TRBJ1-1, with 11 positions matching TRBD1. V gave up 5 bases and J gave up 3 bases; unmatched junction bases: 5. CDR1 and CDR2 (germline): SGHTA, FQGNSA. This CDR3 is built from 15 residues. The CDR3 here is CASSILGQGDTEAFF. CDR3 DNA sequence: TGTGCCAGCAGCATACTGGGACAGGGGGACACTGAAGCTTTCTTT.

This sequence joins TRBV28 and TRBJ2-7; TRBD2 aligns across 8 bases. Germline values: CDR1 MDHEN, CDR2 SYDVKM. CDR3 size: 14 residues. After removal of 6 bases from V and 2 bases from J, the junction contained 6 bases not matched to a gene. CDR3 bases: TGTGCCAGCAGACCACAGGGACTAGCCTACGAGCAGTACTTC. Protein product: CASRPQGLAYEQYF.

This chain links TRBV11-2 with TRBJ2-7; TRBD1 or TRBD2 may be the D gene (6 bases each). CDR3 size: 12 residues. Trimming cost V 5 bases and J 9 bases, with 14 bases left between them. Germline values: CDR1 SGHAT, CDR2 FQNNGV. The CDR3 nucleotides are TGTGCCAGCAGCCTGGACCGGGGGCGGCAGTACTTC. Its translation is CASSLDRGRQYF.

This clone was counted a single time. The DNA for the CDR3 is TGTGCCATCAGCGGACAGGGAGATCAGCCCCAGCATTTT. Its protein product is CAISGQGDQPQHF. The gene calls are TRBV10-3 and TRBJ1-5; 8 nucleotides agree with TRBD1. This CDR3 region has 13 residues. Germline lookup yields CDR1 ENHRY and CDR2 SYGVKD. V was pared by 6 bases and J by 5 bases, with 3 bases of the junction left unmatched.

The genes are TRBV5-4 and TRBJ2-3; D is unresolved. The CDR3 loop spans 17 amino acids. Germline lookup yields CDR1 SGHNT and CDR2 YYREEE (reference sequence). Trimming took off 4 bases at V and 1 base at J, with 19 bases between the two ends. CDR3 in DNA: TGTGCCAGCAGCGTAGAACCGGATCGAGTGGGCACAGATACGCAGTATTTT. This encodes CASSVEPDRVGTDTQYF.